The 8 T cell receptor beta chains reported below all come from one sample, sequenced in a study of blood T cell repertoires in COVID-19. Only in-frame clones appear in the TCRdb table, and some are missing; sequencing was by immunoSEQ multiplex PCR. The sample gives about 70,000 clones, 70% to 85% of which show up once; roughly 2% is in the top ten. Sequencing input: peripheral blood. Every receptor here comes from a woman aged 60-70 years with acute or convalescent COVID-19.

The chain couples TRBV6-5 to TRBJ2-7, with a weak D call TRBD1 (6 bases). This CDR3 is 13 amino acids long. V lost 2 bases to trimming and J lost 5 bases, with 10 bases between them. The germline V gene has CDR1 MNHEY and CDR2 SVGAGI. In nucleotides, the CDR3 is TGTGCCAGCAGTTACGGACAGACCCACGAGCAGTACTTC. Translation gives CASSYGQTHEQYF.

This clone was observed a handful of times. The chain combines TRBV5-1 with TRBJ1-5; no definite D call. In germline, CDR1 is SGHRS, CDR2 YFSETQ. Trimming pared 2 bases from V and 1 base from J, leaving 13 bases between. There are 16 residues in the CDR3. In DNA, the CDR3 is TGCGCCAGCAGCTTTAAAGACCGGGAGAGCAATCAGCCCCAGCATTTT. Encoded protein: CASSFKDRESNQPQHF.

Of note for this clone: Sequence at one end of the junction differs from germline and may be a read error. The rearrangement links TRBV6-1 to TRBJ1-6; possibly TRBD1 for D (6 bases). Germline V gene sequence: CDR1 MNHNS, CDR2 SASEGT. The CDR3 spans 14 residues. Written as DNA, the CDR3 is TGTGCCAGCAGTGAGGGGGCTTATCGAACCCGGACTTATTTT. Protein: CASSEGAYRTRTYF.

The chain links TRBV19 to TRBJ1-2; D might be TRBD1 (6 bases). Trimming stripped 10 bases from V and 2 bases from J, with 17 bases between. The germline V gene has CDR1 LNHDA and CDR2 SQIVND (reference sequence). This CDR3 is 14 amino acids long. The CDR3 DNA sequence: TGTGCCACCCGAGGACAGTTTTCGAACTATGGCTACACCTTC. It translates to CATRGQFSNYGYTF.

V is TRBV24-1 and J is TRBJ2-5; D is undetermined. CDR3 length equals 11 residues. With 5 bases removed from V and 5 bases from J, the gap between germline ends came to 5 bases. In germline, CDR1 is KGHDR, CDR2 SFDVKD. In nucleotides, the CDR3 is TGTGCCACCAGTGCGAGGGAGACCCAGTACTTC. This codes for CATSARETQYF.

The chain uses TRBV5-6 and TRBJ1-4; the D is unclear. Germline CDR1 and CDR2: SGHDT and YYEEEE. Trimming cost V 0 bases and J 0 bases, with 12 bases left between them. This CDR3 is 17 amino acids long. CDR3 sequence: CASSLARVQATNEKLFF. In DNA form, the CDR3 reads TGTGCCAGCAGCTTGGCCCGGGTTCAAGCAACTAATGAAAAACTGTTTTTT.

The chain combines TRBV30 with TRBJ2-1; TRBD1 aligns across 9 bases. CDR3 length: 15 residues. The V segment lost 8 bases and the J segment 7 bases; nucleotides outside the gene matches: 15. CDR1 and CDR2 from the germline V gene are GTSNPN and SVGIG (reference sequence). Written as DNA, the CDR3 is TGTGCCGGCTACTCCCGGGACAGGGCGAAGAATGAGCAGTTCTTC. Translated, it gives CAGYSRDRAKNEQFF.

The chain combines TRBV4-1 with TRBJ2-1; 8 nucleotides agree with TRBD2. Looked up from germline, CDR1 is MGHRA and CDR2 is YSYEKL. The V gene end was trimmed by 0 bases and the J gene end by 12 bases; junction bases not matched to a gene: 19. CDR3 length: 18 amino acids. The CDR3 spells CASSQDAGGTSMFFGQFF. In DNA form, the CDR3 reads TGCGCCAGCAGCCAAGATGCTGGCGGGACTAGTATGTTTTTTGGGCAGTTCTTC.